Here is one T cell receptor (beta chain) with its context. Germline V gene lookup returns CDR1 SGHVS and CDR2 FQNEAQ. V was pared by 3 bases and J by 2 bases, with 10 bases between. The CDR3 totals 14 residues. Cohorts were determined from participant-reported clinical history. The source of the sample is a study of blood T cell repertoires in COVID-19. Authors' analysis steps: The authors estimated nucleated cell counts from reference gene primer amplification. Sequencing was performed with immunoSEQ multiplex PCR; in TCRdb, only in-frame clones are kept and a portion is missing. V and J calls and clone size follow that table, whereas D and trimming were derived from the DNA. The table has 220,000 or so clones, 70% to 85% seen once.

Sequenced material: PBMCs or T cells enriched from blood (not recorded which). The clonotype comes from a woman aged 55-69 years who had recovered from COVID-19. The chain joins TRBV7-8 to TRBJ1-2; the D is unclear. CDR3 in amino acids: CASSFHGKNYGYTF. For the CDR3, the DNA is TGTGCCAGCAGCTTTCACGGGAAGAACTATGGCTACACCTTC.